Given below is one T cell receptor beta chain in context. Its antigen is unknown. The data were taken from a study of cytomegalovirus exposure and HLA in healthy donors. The PCR contained 60 Vbeta and 13 Jbeta primers. Data came from immunoSEQ multiplex PCR; TCRdb stores just in-frame clones and leaves some out. The sample includes 100,000 or so clones, about 70% of them seen just once. The study, taken as a whole, reports: Later analysis identified about 18,000 TCR beta sequences associated with HLA alleles, using a false discovery rate threshold of 0.05.

Germline CDR1 and CDR2: SEHNR and FQNEAQ (reference sequence). The ends lost 4 bases at V and 4 bases at J; junction bases unmatched: 10. This CDR3 spans 17 amino acids. This receptor was obtained from a human donor in good health. Specimen: PBMCs. V gene TRBV7-9 combines with J gene TRBJ2-6, with 7 bases that match TRBD1. The CDR3 reads CASSSYRGPGGANVLTF. CDR3 DNA: TGTGCCAGCAGCTCATACAGGGGACCGGGCGGGGCCAACGTCCTGACTTTC.